This T cell receptor (beta chain) is drawn from a study of CD8 T cells in ankylosing spondylitis. CDR1 is SGHTA, CDR2 FQGNSA, per germline. The CDR3 consists of 16 residues. V dropped 6 bases and J dropped 1; count of bases not matched to a gene: 4. TCRdb re-called the 5' RACE reads with MiXCR, one entry per CDR3 protein. The sample has about 33,000 distinct CDR3 sequences; roughly 9.6% are singletons. The chain employs TRBV7-2 and TRBJ2-1; 12 bases map to TRBD2. Sequenced input: synovial fluid, either unsorted or a sorted T cell fraction (not recorded which). The clonotype originates from a male donor with ankylosing spondylitis. CDR3 region: CASSRTSGTSYNEQFF. The CDR3 coding sequence is TGTGCCAGCAGTCGGACTAGCGGGACGTCCTACAATGAGCAGTTCTTC.